This T cell receptor beta chain was obtained from a study of cytomegalovirus exposure and HLA in healthy donors. On the study more broadly: Among the 398 genotyped donors, about 81% were placed in the Caucasian-associated ancestry cluster.

In germline, CDR1 is GTSNPN, CDR2 SVGIG (reference sequence). Trimming cost V 2 bases and J 5 bases, with 16 bases left between them. The CDR3 consists of 14 residues. The study ran its PCR with 60 Vbeta and 13 Jbeta primers. Produced via immunoSEQ multiplex PCR; TCRdb's table is partial and in-frame only. The sample has about 64,000 clones, approximately 80% seen once; the top ten hold around 7.4%. The sample holds a few counts of this clone. The material sequenced was PBMCs. The receptor's source is a man between 18 and 35 years old in good health and CMV-seropositive. J is TRBJ2-7 and V is TRBV30; maybe TRBD2 (6 bases). The CDR3 here is CAWSTGDGFNEQYF. CDR3 DNA: TGTGCCTGGAGTACGGGGGACGGTTTTAACGAGCAGTACTTC.